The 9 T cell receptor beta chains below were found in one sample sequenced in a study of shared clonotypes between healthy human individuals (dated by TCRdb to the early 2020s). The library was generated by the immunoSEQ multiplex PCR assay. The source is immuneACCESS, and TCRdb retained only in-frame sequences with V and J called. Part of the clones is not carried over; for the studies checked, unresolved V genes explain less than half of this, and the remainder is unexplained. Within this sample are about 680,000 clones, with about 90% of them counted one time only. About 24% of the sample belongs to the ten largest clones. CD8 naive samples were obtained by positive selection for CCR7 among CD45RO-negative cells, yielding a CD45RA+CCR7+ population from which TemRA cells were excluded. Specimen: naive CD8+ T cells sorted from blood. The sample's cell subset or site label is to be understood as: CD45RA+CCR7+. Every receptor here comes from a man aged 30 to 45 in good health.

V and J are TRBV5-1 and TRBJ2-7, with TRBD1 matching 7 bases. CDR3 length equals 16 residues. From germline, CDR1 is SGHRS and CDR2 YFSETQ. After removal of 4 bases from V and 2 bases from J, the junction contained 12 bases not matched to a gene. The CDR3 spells CASSQNPTGSPYEQYF. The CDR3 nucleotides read TGCGCCAGCAGCCAGAACCCGACAGGGTCGCCCTACGAGCAGTACTTC.

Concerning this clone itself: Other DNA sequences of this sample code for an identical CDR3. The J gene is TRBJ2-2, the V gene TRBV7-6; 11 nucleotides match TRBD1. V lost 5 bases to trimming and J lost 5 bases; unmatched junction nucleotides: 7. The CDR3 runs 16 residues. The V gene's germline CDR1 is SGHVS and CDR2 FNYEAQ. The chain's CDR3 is CASSTGTGGGTGELFF. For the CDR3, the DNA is TGTGCCAGCAGCACCGGGACAGGGGGGGGTACCGGGGAGCTGTTTTTT. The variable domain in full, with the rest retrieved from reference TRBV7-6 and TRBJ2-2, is GAGVSQSPRYKVTKRGQDVALRCDPISGHVSLYWYRQALGQGPEFLTYFNYEAQQDKSGLPNDRFSAERPEGSISTLTIQRTEQRDSAMYRCASSTGTGGGTGELFFGEGSRLTVL.

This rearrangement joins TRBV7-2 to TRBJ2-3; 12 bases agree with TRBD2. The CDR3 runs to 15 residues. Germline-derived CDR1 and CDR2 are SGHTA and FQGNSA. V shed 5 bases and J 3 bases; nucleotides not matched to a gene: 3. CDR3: CASSTGLAGTDTQYF. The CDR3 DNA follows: TGTGCCAGCAGCACCGGACTAGCGGGGACAGATACGCAGTATTTT. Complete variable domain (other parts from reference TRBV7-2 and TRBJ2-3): GAGVSQSPSNKVTEKGKDVELRCDPISGHTALYWYRQSLGQGLEFLIYFQGNSAPDKSGLPSDRFSAERTGGSVSTLTIQRTQQEDSAVYLCASSTGLAGTDTQYFGPGTRLTVL.

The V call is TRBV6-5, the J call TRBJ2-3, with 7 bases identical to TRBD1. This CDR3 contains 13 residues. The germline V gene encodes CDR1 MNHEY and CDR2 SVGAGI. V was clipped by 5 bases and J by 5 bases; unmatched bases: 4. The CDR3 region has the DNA TGTGCCAGCAGTCGACAGGGAAAAGATACGCAGTATTTT. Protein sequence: CASSRQGKDTQYF.

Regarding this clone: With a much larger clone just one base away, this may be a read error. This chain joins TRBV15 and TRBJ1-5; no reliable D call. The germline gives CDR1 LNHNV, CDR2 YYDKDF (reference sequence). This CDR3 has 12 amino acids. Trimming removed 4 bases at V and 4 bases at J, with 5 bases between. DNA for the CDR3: TGTGCCACCAGCAAAGAGAATCAGCCCCAGCATTTT. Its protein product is CATSKENQPQHF.

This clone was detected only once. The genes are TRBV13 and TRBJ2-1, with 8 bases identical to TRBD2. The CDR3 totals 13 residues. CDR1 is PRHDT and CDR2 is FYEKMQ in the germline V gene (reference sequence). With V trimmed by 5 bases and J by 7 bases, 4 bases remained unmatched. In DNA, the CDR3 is TGTGCCAGCAGCCACACGGGGGGGAATGAGCAGTTCTTC. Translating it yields CASSHTGGNEQFF.

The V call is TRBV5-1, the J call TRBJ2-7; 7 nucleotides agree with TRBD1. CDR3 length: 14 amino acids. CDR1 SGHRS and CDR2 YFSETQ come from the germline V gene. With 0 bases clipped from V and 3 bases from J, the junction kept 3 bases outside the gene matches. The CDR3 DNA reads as TGCGCCAGCAGCTTGGCAGACAGGGACTACGAGCAGTACTTC. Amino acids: CASSLADRDYEQYF.

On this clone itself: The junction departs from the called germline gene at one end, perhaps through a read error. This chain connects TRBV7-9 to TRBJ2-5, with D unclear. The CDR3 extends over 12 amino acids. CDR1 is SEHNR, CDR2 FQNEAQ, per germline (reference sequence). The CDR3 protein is CASSLAESYRNF. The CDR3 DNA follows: TGTGCCAGCAGCTTAGCGGAGTCCTATCGTAACTTC. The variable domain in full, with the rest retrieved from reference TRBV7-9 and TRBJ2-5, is DTGVSQNPRHKITKRGQNVTFRCDPISEHNRLYWYRQTLGQGPEFLTYFQNEAQLEKSRLLSDRFSAERPKGSFSTLEIQRTEQGDSAMYLCASSLAESYRNFGPGTRLLVL.

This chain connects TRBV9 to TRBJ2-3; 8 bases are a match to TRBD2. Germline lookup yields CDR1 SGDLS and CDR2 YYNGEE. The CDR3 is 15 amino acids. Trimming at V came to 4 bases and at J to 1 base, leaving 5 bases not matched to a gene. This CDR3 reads CASSHSGGGTDTQYF. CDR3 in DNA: TGTGCCAGCAGCCACAGCGGGGGTGGCACAGATACGCAGTATTTT.